This note documents a single T cell receptor (beta chain) sequence. The data were obtained in a study of blood T cell repertoires in COVID-19. Study-level information: Samples representing acute and convalescent COVID-19 were sourced from the United States, Italy and Spain. The cDNA or gDNA used as material had been derived from T cells, B-cell-depleted T cells, or PBMCs.

Per the authors' pipeline: The assay estimated nucleated cells by amplifying reference gene primers. Sequencing was performed with immunoSEQ multiplex PCR; in TCRdb, only in-frame clones are kept and a portion is missing. For V, J and clone size, that table is used; D and trimming come from the DNA. Of over 300,000 clones listed, about 89% are singletons. The germline V gene encodes CDR1 SGHVS and CDR2 FQNEAQ. CDR3 length: 17 amino acids. J gave up 0 bases and V 3 bases, and 9 bases lay outside the gene matches. Source material: peripheral blood. This chain connects TRBV7-8 to TRBJ1-2; 8 nucleotides align to TRBD1. This clonotype originated in a man younger than 35 who had recovered from COVID-19. CDR3 nucleotides: TGTGCCAGCAGCTTCTCGGGACAGGAGCCCTCTAACTATGGCTACACCTTC. Encoded protein: CASSFSGQEPSNYGYTF.